Here is one T cell receptor beta chain with its context. Researchers took lesional scalp punch biopsies and peripheral blood from people who were alopecia areata patients. Cell sorting on a FACSAria was used to separate CD4+ and CD8+ T cells from the PBMCs. CDR1 is LGHNA and CDR2 is YSLEER in the germline V gene. V was clipped by 4 bases and J by 1 base, with 8 bases between them. The CDR3 runs to 15 residues. The sequencing template was cDNA reverse transcribed from extracted RNA. Only in-frame clones appear in the TCRdb table, and some are missing; sequencing was by immunoSEQ multiplex PCR. The sample records some 170,000 clones, 50% to 70% being singletons. The entry originates in a study of CD8+ T cells in alopecia areata.

Sequences were derived from CD4+ T cells sorted from blood, sampled at week 0. The source is a human donor with alopecia areata. The chain is built from TRBV4-3 and TRBJ2-6; D is possibly TRBD1 (7 bases). The CDR3 DNA is TGCGCCAGCAGCCCAGGGGGGTCTGGGGCCAACGTCCTGACTTTC. Protein: CASSPGGSGANVLTF.